These 7 T cell receptor beta chains share one sample of origin, sequenced in a study of metastatic and nonmetastatic thyroid tumors. Thyroid surgery took place with no prior treatment in any patient. TCRdb recomputed clones from the PCR reads via MiXCR. The sample consists of tens of thousands of clones, 15% to 20% of them appearing once. The sequenced sample consisted of blood. The receptor set was obtained from a female donor with papillary thyroid cancer or a benign thyroid nodule (not recorded which). Some clones in this sample may be carry-over from other donors' samples.

This clone was found many times. The V gene is TRBV5-1, the J gene TRBJ2-7, with 8 bases matching TRBD1. J lost 2 bases, V lost 2 bases, and 6 bases had no gene match. The CDR3 contains 15 residues. Germline-derived CDR1 and CDR2 are SGHRS and YFSETQ. CDR3 sequence (DNA): TGCGCCAGCAGCTTAACAGGGGGTAGGACCTACGAGCAGTACTTC. Protein sequence: CASSLTGGRTYEQYF.

About this clone itself: The junction departs from the called germline gene at one end, perhaps through a read error. The gene calls are TRBV7-3 and TRBJ2-1, with unresolved D. Germline-derived CDR1 and CDR2 are SGHTA and FQGTGA. This CDR3 is built from 16 residues. DNA of the CDR3: TGTGCCAGCAGCTTAAATTCCCGGTCACCCTACAGTGAGCAGTTCTTC. This sequence encodes CASSLNSRSPYSEQFF.

This clone was detected many times. The V call is TRBV20-1, the J call TRBJ2-7, with 10 nucleotides matching TRBD2. The V segment lost 6 bases and the J segment 5 bases; nucleotides outside the gene matches: 16. Germline V gene data show CDR1 as DFQATT and CDR2 as SNEGSKA (reference sequence). The CDR3 sequence is 16 residues long. CDR3 nucleotide sequence: TGCAGTGCCCAGACCCCTAGCGGGAGCATTGTCGACGAGCAGTACTTC. Translated, it gives CSAQTPSGSIVDEQYF.

This clone was counted between two and nine times. J is TRBJ2-2 and V is TRBV6-1; the match to TRBD2 covers 10 bases. The length of the CDR3 is 15 residues. V trimming: 8 bases; J trimming: 1 base; junction bases outside the gene matches: 4. Germline V gene lookup returns CDR1 MNHNS and CDR2 SASEGT. The CDR3 reads CASGGLAVNTGELFF. CDR3 bases: TGTGCCAGCGGAGGACTAGCGGTGAACACCGGGGAGCTGTTTTTT.

This clone has ten or more counts. This sequence joins TRBV28 and TRBJ1-1; 10 positions agree with TRBD1. Germline V gene sequence: CDR1 MDHEN, CDR2 SYDVKM. After removal of 8 bases from V and 0 bases from J, the junction contained 9 bases not matched to a gene. The CDR3 loop spans 16 amino acids. The CDR3 loop reads CASFDRGLGLNTEAFF. The CDR3 coding sequence is TGTGCCAGCTTTGACAGGGGGCTGGGGTTGAACACTGAAGCTTTCTTT.

This clone was recorded a few times. This CDR3 is CASSWFSAYEQYF. As DNA, the CDR3 is TGTGCCAGCAGTTGGTTCTCAGCCTACGAGCAGTACTTC. The chain carries TRBV6-1 and TRBJ2-7; D remains ambiguous. Deletions cut 5 bases from V and 2 bases from J, with 10 bases between. CDR1 and CDR2 from the germline V gene are MNHNS and SASEGT. This CDR3 has 13 amino acids.

This clone has a count of ten or more. V is TRBV6-4 and J is TRBJ2-1; 12 bases agree with TRBD2. V lost 3 bases and J lost 7; bases outside the gene matches: 10. The V gene's germline CDR1 is MRHNA and CDR2 SNTAGT. The CDR3 totals 17 residues. The CDR3 here is CASSETTSGSLRNEQFF. CDR3 DNA: TGTGCCAGCAGTGAAACGACTAGCGGGAGTCTTCGGAATGAGCAGTTCTTC.